Listed here are 28 T cell receptor beta chains from one sample, sequenced in a study of technical replicates of blood from several donors. Produced via immunoSEQ multiplex PCR; TCRdb's table is partial and in-frame only. The table has 75,000 to 90,000 clones, 90% to 95% seen once. The sample taken for sequencing was T cells isolated from PBMCs. The receptors were sampled from a human donor in good health.

The chain carries TRBV10-3 and TRBJ1-1, with D uncertain. The V gene lost 6 bases and the J gene lost 1 base, with 18 bases spanning the gap. The germline CDR1 and CDR2 sequences are ENHRY and SYGVKD. The CDR3 spans 16 residues. This CDR3 reads CAISASLTGTNTEAFF. CDR3 coding DNA: TGTGCCATCAGCGCTTCCTTGACTGGAACGAACACTGAAGCTTTCTTT.

V usage is TRBV5-1 and J usage is TRBJ2-7; 13 nucleotides align to TRBD2. CDR1 and CDR2 from the germline V gene are SGHRS and YFSETQ. J was trimmed by 3 bases and V by 4 bases; bases with no gene match: 4. The CDR3 extends over 15 amino acids. CDR3 DNA: TGCGCCAGCAGCCCAGGGACTAGCGGGAACTACGAGCAGTACTTC. Amino acid sequence: CASSPGTSGNYEQYF.

The chain is built from TRBV5-1 and TRBJ2-7; possibly TRBD2 for D (5 bases). Germline V gives CDR1 SGHRS, CDR2 YFSETQ. V was shortened by 0 bases and J by 6 bases, with 13 bases between the two germline ends. The CDR3 runs to 14 residues. CDR3 sequence reads: CASSLGSGIVEQYF. The CDR3 region has the DNA TGCGCCAGCAGCTTGGGTTCCGGGATAGTCGAGCAGTACTTC.

The rearrangement uses TRBV2 and TRBJ2-2; possibly TRBD2 for D (5 bases). Germline CDR1 reads SNHLY; CDR2 reads FYNNEI. The CDR3 extends over 15 amino acids. Trimming removed 5 bases at V and 5 bases at J, with 15 bases between. In DNA form, the CDR3 reads TGTGCCAGCAGTATAGAGGGAGCCCTAACCGGGGAGCTGTTTTTT. Residues: CASSIEGALTGELFF.

The V call is TRBV2, the J call TRBJ2-7; tentatively, D is TRBD1 (6 bases). The CDR3 is 13 residues long. Germline assignment: CDR1 SNHLY and CDR2 FYNNEI. The V gene lost 6 bases and the J gene lost 7 bases, with 16 bases spanning the gap. The CDR3 region has the DNA TGTGCCAGCAGCTGGACAGTCCTCGAAGAGCAGTACTTC. Translating it yields CASSWTVLEEQYF.

The V gene is TRBV19, the J gene TRBJ1-4; the match to TRBD1 covers 7 bases. In germline, CDR1 is LNHDA, CDR2 SQIVND (reference sequence). The CDR3 totals 16 residues. The V and J ends lost 4 bases and 0 bases, in that order; junction bases with no gene match: 5. CDR3 residues: CASSKGQPPTNEKLFF. The CDR3 DNA is TGTGCCAGTAGTAAGGGACAGCCCCCAACTAATGAAAAACTGTTTTTT. The full variable domain, completed using reference TRBV19 and TRBJ1-4, is DGGITQSPKYLFRKEGQNVTLSCEQNLNHDAMYWYRQDPGQGLRLIYYSQIVNDFQKGDIAEGYSVSREKKESFPLTVTSAQKNPTAFYLCASSKGQPPTNEKLFFGSGTQLSVL.

The V and J genes are TRBV13 and TRBJ2-5; TRBD2 matches 11 bases. The germline gives CDR1 PRHDT, CDR2 FYEKMQ (reference sequence). Germline trimming cut 0 bases from V and 4 bases from J; bases unmatched to any gene: 7. The CDR3 has 17 residues. CDR3 amino acids: CASSLGFSGGAGETQYF. The CDR3 DNA sequence: TGTGCCAGCAGCTTAGGCTTTAGCGGGGGGGCTGGAGAGACCCAGTACTTC.

The CDR3, as DNA: TGTGCCAGCAGTCCGGACAGGGGAAGGAGGGTAGATACGCAGTATTTT. Translating gives CASSPDRGRRVDTQYF. The chain joins TRBV6-6 to TRBJ2-3, with 9 bases identical to TRBD1. The germline CDR1 and CDR2 sequences are MNHNY and SVGAGI (reference sequence). With V trimmed by 5 bases and J by 5 bases, 11 bases remained unmatched. The CDR3 covers 16 residues.

The chain couples TRBV5-4 to TRBJ1-2; D unresolved. CDR3 length: 18 residues. The germline V gene encodes CDR1 SGHNT and CDR2 YYREEE (reference sequence). The V end lost 5 bases, the J end lost 8 bases, and 31 bases lay between the germline ends. In nucleotides, the CDR3 is TGTGCCAGCAGTCCAACGAGGGCACGATTAGGAAGTGATAGAGGCTACACCTTC. Protein product: CASSPTRARLGSDRGYTF.

The V call is TRBV10-1, the J call TRBJ2-7; 9 bases are a match to TRBD2. The CDR3 length is 18 residues. Looked up from germline, CDR1 is WNHNN and CDR2 is SYGVQD (reference sequence). With 4 bases clipped from V and 3 bases from J, the junction kept 16 bases outside the gene matches. CDR3 in DNA: TGCGCCAGCAGTGTTCCGGGTTATAGCGGGGGACGAATCTACGAGCAGTACTTC. Residues: CASSVPGYSGGRIYEQYF.

This clone was found a few times. The CDR3 is CASSDGVGGYEQYF. As DNA, the CDR3 is TGTGCCAGCTCCGACGGGGTCGGGGGCTACGAGCAGTACTTC. The rearrangement uses TRBV27 and TRBJ2-7; a weak D match, TRBD2 (6 bases). The germline gives CDR1 MNHEY, CDR2 SMNVEV (reference sequence). CDR3 size: 14 residues. Trimming left V 8 bases short and J 3 bases short, with 17 bases between.

This clone appeared a single time. The chain combines TRBV5-1 with TRBJ2-7; 10 bases are a match to TRBD2. The CDR3 length is 14 residues. Trimming took 4 bases from V and 5 from J; bases not matched to a gene: 6. Germline lookup yields CDR1 SGHRS and CDR2 YFSETQ. For the CDR3, the DNA is TGCGCCAGCAGCAGTAGCGGGAGGTCCAACGAGCAGTACTTC. Its translation is CASSSSGRSNEQYF.

The chain couples TRBV11-3 to TRBJ2-1, with 10 bases aligning to TRBD2. CDR3 size: 15 residues. With V trimmed by 7 bases and J by 3 bases, 6 bases remained unmatched. Germline V gene data show CDR1 as SGHNT and CDR2 as YENEEA. CDR3 nucleotides: TGTGCCAGCACCCTAGGGACTAGCGACTACAATGAGCAGTTCTTC. Encoded protein: CASTLGTSDYNEQFF.

This clone has only one observation. The rearrangement joins TRBV10-3 to TRBJ1-2; a possible D gene is TRBD1 (6 bases). The CDR3 contains 15 residues. Between the trimmed V and J ends, which lost 0 bases and 5 bases, there was a span of 13 bases. Per the germline V gene, CDR1 is ENHRY and CDR2 is SYGVKD. CDR3 DNA: TGTGCCATCAGTGAGTCGAACAGGGTCGTTTATGGCTACACCTTC. Protein sequence: CAISESNRVVYGYTF.

The CDR3 region is CAISPQWTGGDDYGYTF. CDR3 sequence (DNA): TGTGCCATCAGTCCACAGTGGACAGGGGGAGACGACTATGGCTACACCTTC. This sequence joins TRBV10-3 and TRBJ1-2, with 10 positions matching TRBD1. CDR1 and CDR2 (germline): ENHRY, SYGVKD. V dropped 5 bases and J dropped 3; count of bases not matched to a gene: 12. The CDR3 extends over 17 amino acids.

This chain joins TRBV11-3 and TRBJ2-7; 9 bases agree with TRBD2. CDR1 is SGHNT and CDR2 is YENEEA in the germline V gene. V trimming: 5 bases; J trimming: 1 base; junction bases outside the gene matches: 12. The CDR3 has 17 residues. The CDR3 sequence is CASSPPLPGLASYEQYF. The CDR3 bases are TGTGCCAGCAGCCCCCCACTCCCGGGACTAGCATCCTACGAGCAGTACTTC.

CDR3 residues: CASSPPGSNQPQHF. CDR3 DNA sequence: TGTGCCAGCAGTCCGCCAGGTTCAAATCAGCCCCAGCATTTT. This sequence joins TRBV9 and TRBJ1-5; no reliable D call. From germline, CDR1 is SGDLS and CDR2 YYNGEE. V was shortened by 5 bases and J by 4 bases, with 13 bases between the two germline ends. This CDR3 comprises 14 residues.

This clone was detected only once. V is TRBV29-1 and J is TRBJ2-7, with a tentative D call TRBD1 (5 bases). The CDR3 totals 17 residues. V was clipped by 6 bases and J by 0 bases, with 24 bases between them. CDR1 and CDR2 from the germline V gene are SQVTM and ANQGSEA. In DNA, the CDR3 is TGCAGCGTCCCTAAGGTTTTAGGACATTCGAGCTCCTACGAGCAGTACTTC. This codes for CSVPKVLGHSSSYEQYF.

This chain joins TRBV28 and TRBJ2-1; 7 bases fit TRBD2. The CDR3 is 15 residues long. CDR1 is MDHEN and CDR2 is SYDVKM in the germline V gene. V gave up 7 bases and J gave up 2 bases; unmatched junction bases: 8. CDR3 DNA: TGTGCCAGCATTGGGGGGGGAGCCCCCTACAATGAGCAGTTCTTC. Translation gives CASIGGGAPYNEQFF.

The chain combines TRBV27 with TRBJ1-5; possibly TRBD1 for D (5 bases). The V end lost 3 bases, the J end lost 1 base, and 16 bases lay between the germline ends. The CDR3 loop spans 17 amino acids. Germline loops: CDR1 MNHEY, CDR2 SMNVEV (reference sequence). This CDR3 is CASSFHGRALSNQPQHF. DNA of the CDR3: TGTGCCAGCAGTTTTCACGGCAGGGCCCTAAGCAATCAGCCCCAGCATTTT.

This clone was recorded only once. This chain joins TRBV28 and TRBJ2-1; TRBD1 agrees at 9 bases. Germline V gene data show CDR1 as MDHEN and CDR2 as SYDVKM. There are 15 residues in the CDR3. The V gene end was trimmed by 4 bases and the J gene end by 7 bases; junction bases not matched to a gene: 8. The chain's CDR3 is CASSSTGTGKNEQFF. Here the CDR3 DNA reads TGTGCCAGCAGTTCGACCGGGACAGGGAAAAATGAGCAGTTCTTC.

The V call is TRBV14, the J call TRBJ2-7; D ambiguous. The ends were cut back, 4 bases at V and 3 bases at J, with 10 bases in the middle. The CDR3 has 13 amino acids. Germline CDR1 SGHDN, CDR2 FVKESK. The CDR3: CASSLLLYYEQYF. The DNA for the CDR3 is TGTGCCAGCAGCCTTCTCCTGTACTACGAGCAGTACTTC.

The V and J genes are TRBV5-1 and TRBJ2-5, with D hard to call. The V end lost 0 bases, the J end lost 0 bases, and 6 bases lay between the germline ends. CDR3 length: 14 residues. Germline CDR1 reads SGHRS; CDR2 reads YFSETQ. This chain's CDR3 is CASSLASDQETQYF. The CDR3 nucleotides are TGCGCCAGCAGCTTGGCCTCAGACCAAGAGACCCAGTACTTC.

The chain links TRBV5-1 to TRBJ2-1; TRBD2 aligns across 9 bases. Per germline, CDR1 SGHRS and CDR2 YFSETQ. CDR3 length: 15 amino acids. V trimming: 0 bases; J trimming: 7 bases; junction bases outside the gene matches: 5. CDR3 DNA: TGCGCCAGCAGCTTGGGAGGCGGGGGGGAAAATGAGCAGTTCTTC. Protein product: CASSLGGGGENEQFF. Combining the CDR3 with reference TRBV5-1 and TRBJ2-1 gives the whole variable domain KAGVTQTPRYLIKTRGQQVTLSCSPISGHRSVSWYQQTPGQGLQFLFEYFSETQRNKGNFPGRFSGRQFSNSRSEMNVSTLELGDSALYLCASSLGGGGENEQFFGPGTRLTVL.

This clone was counted once. CDR3 DNA sequence: TGTGCCAGCAGTTACTCCGCAGGGCGCGAGCAGTACTTC. It translates to CASSYSAGREQYF. The J gene is TRBJ2-7, the V gene TRBV6-5; D may be TRBD1 (5 bases). This CDR3 comprises 13 residues. Germline V gene sequence: CDR1 MNHEY, CDR2 SVGAGI. Between the trimmed V and J ends, which lost 0 bases and 6 bases, there was a span of 9 bases.

This clone was detected only once. The sample holds other DNA sequences that translate to the same CDR3. The V gene is TRBV5-1, the J gene TRBJ1-1; D is unresolved. The germline CDR1 and CDR2 sequences are SGHRS and YFSETQ. Trimming took off 5 bases at V and 1 base at J, with 6 bases between the two ends. The CDR3 has 12 residues. CDR3 nucleotide sequence: TGCGCCAGCAGTAGTGGGAACACTGAAGCTTTCTTT. It specifies CASSSGNTEAFF.

The chain carries TRBV6-1 and TRBJ1-5; D is uncertain. This CDR3 is built from 20 residues. Germline CDR1 and CDR2: MNHNS and SASEGT. Trimming removed 2 bases at V and 2 bases at J, with 25 bases between. The CDR3 nucleotides are TGTGCCAGCAGTGAATATGGTTGGGCAGGAGGTGTTAAGGGCAATCAGCCCCAGCATTTT. Protein product: CASSEYGWAGGVKGNQPQHF.

V and J are TRBV19 and TRBJ2-7, with D hard to call. CDR1 is LNHDA, CDR2 SQIVND, per germline (reference sequence). V lost 1 base, J lost 3 bases, and 10 bases lay in between. The CDR3 has 14 amino acids. For the CDR3, the DNA is TGTGCCAGTAGTATAGGACGGAGCCACTACGAGCAGTACTTC. It specifies CASSIGRSHYEQYF.